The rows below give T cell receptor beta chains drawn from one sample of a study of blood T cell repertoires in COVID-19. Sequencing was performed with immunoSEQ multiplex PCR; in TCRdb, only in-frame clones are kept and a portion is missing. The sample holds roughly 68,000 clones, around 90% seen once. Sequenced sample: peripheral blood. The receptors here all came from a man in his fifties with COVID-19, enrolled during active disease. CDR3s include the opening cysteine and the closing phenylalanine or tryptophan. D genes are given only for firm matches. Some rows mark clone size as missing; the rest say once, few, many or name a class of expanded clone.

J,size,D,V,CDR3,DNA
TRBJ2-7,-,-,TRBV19,CASSSQTTGEYEQYF,TGTGCCAGTAGTAGCCAGACGACAGGAGAGTACGAGCAGTACTTC
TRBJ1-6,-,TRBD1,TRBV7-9,CASGRTGDNSPLHF,TGTGCCAGCGGAAGGACAGGAGACAATTCACCCCTCCACTTT
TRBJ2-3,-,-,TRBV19,CASSIRQKGDTQYF,TGTGCCAGTAGTATACGGCAGAAGGGGGATACGCAGTATTTT
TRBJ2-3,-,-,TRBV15,CATSRDPTGTDTQYF,TGTGCCACCAGCAGAGATCCCACAGGCACAGATACGCAGTATTTT
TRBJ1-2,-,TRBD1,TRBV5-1,CASSWEEIGQAGYTF,TGCGCCAGCAGCTGGGAAGAGATTGGACAGGCGGGCTACACCTTC
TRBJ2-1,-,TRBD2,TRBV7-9,CASSHTSGIDEQFF,TGTGCCAGCAGCCATACTAGCGGGATAGATGAGCAGTTCTTC
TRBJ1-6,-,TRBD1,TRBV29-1,CSARTGGNSPLHF,TGCAGCGCAAGGACAGGGGGTAATTCACCCCTCCACTTT
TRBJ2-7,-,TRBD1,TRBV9,CASSLRTGTEQYF,TGTGCCAGCAGCTTAAGGACAGGGACCGAGCAGTACTTC
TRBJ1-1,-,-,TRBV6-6,CASRFGSVRTEAFF,TGTGCCAGCAGGTTCGGGTCGGTTCGGACTGAAGCTTTCTTT
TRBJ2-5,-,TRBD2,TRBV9,CASSAREGSGIGEETQYF,TGTGCCAGCAGCGCCCGAGAGGGTAGCGGGATCGGAGAAGAGACCCAGTACTTC
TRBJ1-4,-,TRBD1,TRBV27,CASGATNTGEGEKLFF,TGTGCCAGCGGAGCCACCAATACAGGGGAAGGGGAAAAACTGTTTTTT
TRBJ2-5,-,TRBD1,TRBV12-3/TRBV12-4,CASKGTGGETQYF,TGTGCCAGCAAAGGGACAGGAGGAGAGACCCAGTACTTC
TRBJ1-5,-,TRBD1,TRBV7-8,CASSASTGDSQPQHF,TGTGCCAGCAGCGCTTCGACAGGGGATAGTCAGCCCCAGCATTTT
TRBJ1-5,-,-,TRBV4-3,CASSQDKNQPQHF,TGCGCCAGCAGCCAAGATAAAAATCAGCCCCAGCATTTT
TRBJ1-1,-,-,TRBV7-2,CASSAGTFSTEAFF,TGTGCCAGCAGCGCCGGGACTTTCTCCACTGAAGCTTTCTTT
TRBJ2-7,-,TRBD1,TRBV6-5,CASSRQGYEQYF,TGTGCCAGCAGTCGACAGGGCTACGAGCAGTACTTC
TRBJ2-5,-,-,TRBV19,CASSMLEETQYF,TGTGCCAGTAGTATGTTGGAGGAGACCCAGTACTTC
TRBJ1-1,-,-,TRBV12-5,CASGFRRQGEAFF,TGTGCTAGTGGTTTCCGGCGTCAGGGTGAAGCTTTCTTT
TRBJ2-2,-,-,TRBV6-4,CASSDPVTGELFF,TGTGCCAGCAGTGACCCCGTGACCGGGGAGCTGTTTTTT
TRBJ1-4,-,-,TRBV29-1,CSVESGAKLFF,TGCAGCGTTGAATCAGGGGCAAAACTGTTTTTT
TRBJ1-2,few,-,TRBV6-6,CASSFSGGDGYTF,TGTGCCAGCAGTTTTTCGGGGGGCGATGGCTACACCTTC
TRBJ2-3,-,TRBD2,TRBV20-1,CSASLLAGGRGTQYF,TGCAGTGCTAGTTTACTAGCGGGAGGGCGGGGTACGCAGTATTTT
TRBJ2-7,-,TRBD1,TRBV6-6,CASSYSRDRGTYEQYF,TGTGCCAGCAGTTACTCCCGCGACAGGGGCACCTACGAGCAGTACTTC
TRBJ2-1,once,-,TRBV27,CATSLRAYNEQFF,TGTGCAACCTCTTTACGGGCCTACAATGAGCAGTTCTTC
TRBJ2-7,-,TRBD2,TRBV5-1,CASSARLAGGYEQYF,TGCGCCAGCAGCGCTCGACTAGCGGGAGGTTACGAGCAGTACTTC
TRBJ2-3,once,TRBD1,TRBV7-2,CASSFDRGQSDTQYF,TGTGCCAGCAGTTTTGACAGGGGGCAGTCAGATACGCAGTATTTT
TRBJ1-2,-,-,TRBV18,CASSPSGGQRSAGYTF,TGTGCCAGCTCACCGTCGGGGGGGCAAAGGTCGGCTGGCTACACCTTC
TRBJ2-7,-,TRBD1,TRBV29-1,CSAGQGSYEQYF,TGCAGCGCAGGACAGGGATCCTACGAGCAGTACTTC
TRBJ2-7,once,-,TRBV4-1,CASSQARAYEQYF,TGCGCCAGCAGCCAAGCCAGGGCCTACGAGCAGTACTTC
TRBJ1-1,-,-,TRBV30,CAWSREYMNTEAFF,TGTGCCTGGAGTCGGGAGTACATGAACACTGAAGCTTTCTTT
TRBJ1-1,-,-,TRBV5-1,CASSFTGLNTEAFF,TGCGCCAGCAGCTTCACAGGACTGAACACTGAAGCTTTCTTT
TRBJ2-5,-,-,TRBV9,CASSPQGHTAETQYF,TGTGCCAGCAGCCCCCAGGGGCATACTGCGGAGACCCAGTACTTC
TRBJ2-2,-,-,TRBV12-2,CASRFPSSSKNTGELFF,TGTGCAAGTCGCTTCCCCTCCAGTAGCAAGAACACCGGGGAGCTGTTTTTT
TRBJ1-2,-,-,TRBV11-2,CASSLDRDTTPTF,TGTGCCAGCAGCTTGGACCGGGACACCACCCCCACCTTC
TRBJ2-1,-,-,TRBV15,CATSRGGSSNEQFF,TGTGCCACCAGCAGAGGCGGGTCTTCCAATGAGCAGTTCTTC
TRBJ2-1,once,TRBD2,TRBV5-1,CASSLRTSAYNEQFF,TGCGCCAGCAGCCTCAGGACTAGCGCCTACAATGAGCAGTTCTTC
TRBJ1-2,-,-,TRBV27,CASSSHNPLYGYTF,TGTGCCAGCAGTTCACATAATCCCCTCTATGGCTACACCTTC
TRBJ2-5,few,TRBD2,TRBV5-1,CASSLAGVQETQYF,TGCGCCAGCAGCTTAGCGGGGGTCCAAGAGACCCAGTACTTC
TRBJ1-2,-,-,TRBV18,CASSPPARTNYGYTF,TGTGCCAGCTCACCACCGGCGAGGACTAACTATGGCTACACCTTC